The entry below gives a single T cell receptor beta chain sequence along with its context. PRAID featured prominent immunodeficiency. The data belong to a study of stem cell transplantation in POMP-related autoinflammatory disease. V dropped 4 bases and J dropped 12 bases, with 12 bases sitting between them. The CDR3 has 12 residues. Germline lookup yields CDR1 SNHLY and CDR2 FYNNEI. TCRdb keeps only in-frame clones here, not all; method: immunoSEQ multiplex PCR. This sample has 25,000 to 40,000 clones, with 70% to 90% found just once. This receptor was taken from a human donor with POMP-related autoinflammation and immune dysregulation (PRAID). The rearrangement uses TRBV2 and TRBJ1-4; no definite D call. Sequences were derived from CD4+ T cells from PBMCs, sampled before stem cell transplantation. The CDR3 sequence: CASSVGGRELFF. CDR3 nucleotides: TGTGCCAGCAGTGTGGGAGGGAGGGAACTGTTTTTT.